Each of the 18 T cell receptor beta chains below was sequenced from the same sample in a study of radiation and T cells in renal cell carcinoma. Data came from immunoSEQ multiplex PCR; TCRdb stores just in-frame clones and leaves some out. The data hold 120,000 to 150,000 clones, with 70% to 90% observed a single time. The time point is: baseline pretreatment blood. Treatment: 15 Gy SBRT to primary tumor, nephrectomy 4 weeks later. This specimen consisted of blood, obtained from a patient whose treatment included radiotherapy and nephrectomy. These receptors originate from a woman in her forties or fifties with renal cell carcinoma.

The chain recombines TRBV5-4 with TRBJ2-3; perhaps TRBD2 as D (6 bases). V was shortened by 5 bases and J by 1 base, with 14 bases between the two germline ends. Germline CDR1 is SGHNT and CDR2 is YYREEE (reference sequence). The CDR3 loop spans 15 amino acids. In DNA, the CDR3 is TGTGCCAGCAGTTCTGGGACTGGAGGCACAGATACGCAGTATTTT. Translated: CASSSGTGGTDTQYF. Filled out from reference TRBV5-4 and TRBJ2-3, the complete variable domain reads ETGVTQSPTHLIKTRGQQVTLRCSSQSGHNTVSWYQQALGQGPQFIFQYYREEENGRGNFPPRFSGLQFPNYSSELNVNALELDDSALYLCASSSGTGGTDTQYFGPGTRLTVL.

About this clone itself: Its ends do not fully match the called genes, so a read error is possible. The chain has TRBV7-2 and TRBJ2-3; D is unresolved. CDR1 and CDR2 from the germline V gene are SGHTA and FQGNSA. This CDR3 spans 15 amino acids. The CDR3 DNA reads TGTGCCAGCAGCTTAAGTGTTGACCGCACTGATACGCAGTATTTT. This sequence encodes CASSLSVDRTDTQYF.

V and J are TRBV6-5 and TRBJ1-5; perhaps TRBD1 as D (6 bases). Germline V gives CDR1 MNHEY, CDR2 SVGAGI. Trimming left V 6 bases short and J 6 bases short, with 15 bases between. The CDR3 covers 14 residues. The CDR3 loop reads CASRLQGGGQPQHF. CDR3 nucleotide sequence: TGTGCCAGCAGACTACAGGGTGGGGGTCAGCCCCAGCATTTT.

V and J are TRBV9 and TRBJ2-5; 9 bases align to TRBD1. The V segment lost 0 bases and the J segment 4 bases; nucleotides outside the gene matches: 4. The germline gives CDR1 SGDLS, CDR2 YYNGEE. The CDR3 is made up of 15 amino acids. CDR3 protein: CASSVERGQGETQYF. The CDR3 nucleotides read TGTGCCAGCAGCGTAGAGAGGGGACAGGGAGAGACCCAGTACTTC. Combining the CDR3 with reference TRBV9 and TRBJ2-5 gives the whole variable domain DSGVTQTPKHLITATGQRVTLRCSPRSGDLSVYWYQQSLDQGLQFLIQYYNGEERAKGNILERFSAQQFPDLHSELNLSSLELGDSALYFCASSVERGQGETQYFGPGTRLLVL.

V gene TRBV7-2 combines with J gene TRBJ2-1; no reliable D call. This CDR3 has 15 residues. CDR1 is SGHTA and CDR2 is FQGNSA in the germline V gene. V was trimmed by 5 bases and J by 7 bases, leaving 18 bases between them. CDR3 nucleotide sequence: TGTGCCAGCAGCCCCTTAATTGGTAGAGAAAATGAGCAGTTCTTC. Protein: CASSPLIGRENEQFF.

CDR3 sequence reads: CASSFDLARQETQYF. The CDR3 DNA follows: TGTGCCAGCAGCTTTGATCTCGCACGACAAGAGACCCAGTACTTC. The chain recombines TRBV7-2 with TRBJ2-5; unclear D gene. The CDR3 runs to 15 residues. Germline V gene data show CDR1 as SGHTA and CDR2 as FQGNSA. V gave up 3 bases and J gave up 2 bases, with 13 bases separating them.

The chain employs TRBV2 and TRBJ2-7; the D gene is possibly TRBD1 (5 bases). Germline values: CDR1 SNHLY, CDR2 FYNNEI. The CDR3 spans 13 residues. Trimming cost V 5 bases and J 2 bases, with 10 bases left between them. CDR3 region: CASSFDRTYEQYF. The CDR3 coding sequence is TGTGCCAGCAGTTTCGACAGAACCTACGAGCAGTACTTC.

This clone was seen a handful of times. V gene TRBV19 combines with J gene TRBJ1-5, with D possibly matching TRBD1 (5 bases). Per germline, CDR1 LNHDA and CDR2 SQIVND (reference sequence). There are 12 residues in the CDR3. Trimming removed 8 bases from V and 4 bases from J, with 9 bases in between. The CDR3 DNA reads TGTGCCAGTTACGGGGGGAATCAGCCCCAGCATTTT. Its protein product is CASYGGNQPQHF.

The chain is built from TRBV5-6 and TRBJ2-5, with 7 bases fitting TRBD1. V lost 6 bases, J lost 5 bases, and 10 bases stayed unmatched. The CDR3 runs 14 residues. The V gene's germline CDR1 is SGHDT and CDR2 YYEEEE. The CDR3 protein is CASNKQGIWETQYF. CDR3 DNA: TGTGCCAGCAACAAACAGGGGATATGGGAGACCCAGTACTTC.

V and J are TRBV5-6 and TRBJ1-2, with TRBD1 matching over 10 bases. With V trimmed by 2 bases and J by 6 bases, 1 base remained unmatched. The germline CDR1 and CDR2 sequences are SGHDT and YYEEEE. CDR3 length: 13 amino acids. For the CDR3, the DNA is TGTGCCAGCAGCTTCGGGACAGGGGATGGCTACACCTTC. It yields the protein CASSFGTGDGYTF.

The chain is built from TRBV10-3 and TRBJ1-5; unclear D gene. CDR1 and CDR2 from the germline V gene are ENHRY and SYGVKD. This CDR3 region has 13 residues. Trimming removed 4 bases at V and 0 bases at J, with 4 bases between. The CDR3 nucleotides read TGTGCCATCAGTGTAGATAGCAATCAGCCCCAGCATTTT. The encoded protein is CAISVDSNQPQHF.

The V and J genes are TRBV5-1 and TRBJ2-7; no definite D call. Trimming pared 4 bases from V and 6 bases from J, leaving 20 bases between. The V gene's germline CDR1 is SGHRS and CDR2 YFSETQ. The CDR3 totals 15 residues. The CDR3 sequence: CASSAYTSLGREQYF. The CDR3, as DNA: TGCGCCAGCAGCGCCTACACCAGCCTTGGGCGCGAGCAGTACTTC. The whole variable domain, remainder taken from reference TRBV5-1 and TRBJ2-7, is KAGVTQTPRYLIKTRGQQVTLSCSPISGHRSVSWYQQTPGQGLQFLFEYFSETQRNKGNFPGRFSGRQFSNSRSEMNVSTLELGDSALYLCASSAYTSLGREQYFGPGTRLTVT.

The chain joins TRBV4-3 to TRBJ2-7; 10 positions match TRBD2. Germline trimming cut 0 bases from V and 2 bases from J; bases unmatched to any gene: 1. The CDR3 spans 15 residues. Germline V CDR1 and CDR2: LGHNA, YSLEER. CDR3: CASSQEGTSAYEQYF. The DNA for the CDR3 is TGCGCCAGCAGCCAAGAAGGGACTAGCGCCTACGAGCAGTACTTC.

The CDR3 protein is CASSKGHSEDYGYTF. In nucleotides, the CDR3 is TGTGCCAGCAGCAAAGGACACTCCGAGGACTATGGCTACACCTTC. V is TRBV6-5 and J is TRBJ1-2, with a possible D match to TRBD1 (5 bases). The length of the CDR3 is 15 residues. The germline gives CDR1 MNHEY, CDR2 SVGAGI. Trimming stripped 6 bases from V and 3 bases from J, with 17 bases between.

The chain couples TRBV27 to TRBJ1-2; no clear D gene. V gave up 2 bases and J gave up 2 bases, with 6 bases separating them. Germline values: CDR1 MNHEY, CDR2 SMNVEV (reference sequence). The CDR3 is 13 residues long. In nucleotides, the CDR3 is TGTGCCAGCAGTTTAAGTGGAAACTATGGCTACACCTTC. Protein: CASSLSGNYGYTF.

The chain recombines TRBV19 with TRBJ2-2; TRBD2 aligns across 11 bases. The J segment lost 10 bases and the V segment lost 6 bases, leaving 10 bases of the junction unmatched. The CDR3 contains 15 residues. The germline CDR1 and CDR2 sequences are LNHDA and SQIVND (reference sequence). CDR3 nucleotide sequence: TGTGCCAGTAGCACTAGCGGGGGTGAACCGTCGGAGCTGTTTTTT. Translation: CASSTSGGEPSELFF. The whole variable domain, filled in from reference TRBV19 and TRBJ2-2, reads DGGITQSPKYLFRKEGQNVTLSCEQNLNHDAMYWYRQDPGQGLRLIYYSQIVNDFQKGDIAEGYSVSREKKESFPLTVTSAQKNPTAFYLCASSTSGGEPSELFFGEGSRLTVL.

In its sample, this clone was seen a few times. The genes are TRBV30 and TRBJ1-5; D ambiguous. Germline lookup yields CDR1 GTSNPN and CDR2 SVGIG (reference sequence). V shed 0 bases and J shed 0 bases, with 6 bases lying between them. The CDR3 totals 14 residues. CDR3 in amino acids: CAWSVLHSNQPQHF. The CDR3 coding sequence is TGTGCCTGGAGTGTACTACATAGCAATCAGCCCCAGCATTTT.

This chain links TRBV13 with TRBJ1-2, with a weak D call TRBD1 (5 bases). Trimming shortened V by 2 bases and J by 8 bases, and 9 bases separated the two germline ends. The CDR3 has 12 amino acids. Germline V gives CDR1 PRHDT, CDR2 FYEKMQ (reference sequence). The CDR3 region has the DNA TGTGCCAGCAGCTTATCGGGGGACGGCTACACCTTC. Protein: CASSLSGDGYTF.